These T cell receptor beta chains were read from a single sample in a study of T cells in Graves' hyperthyroidism and ophthalmopathy. TCRdb independently ran MiXCR on the multiplex PCR reads; one entry per CDR3 protein. The sample holds 600,000 to 850,000 distinct CDR3 sequences; around 19% are singletons and the top ten take roughly a sixth. Sequencing was performed on blood. The receptors here all came from a woman aged 45-60 years with Graves' hyperthyroidism that later progressed to Graves' ophthalmopathy. CDR3s include the opening cysteine and the closing phenylalanine or tryptophan. A D gene is named only where the DNA matches it firmly. Only part of the rows carry a size: once, few, many, or a class if the clone is expanded.

TRBJ1-2,NA,TRBV29-1,TRBD1,15,TGCAGCGTTGAAGATCTTCAGGGGGGGTACTATGGCTACACCTTC,CSVEDLQGGYYGYTF
TRBJ2-7,NA,TRBV2,TRBD1,18,TGTGCCAGCAGCGCGGGACAGGGGGCCCCCGAGCGCTCCTACGAGCAGTACTTC,CASSAGQGAPERSYEQYF
TRBJ2-7,many,TRBV30,NA,12,TGTGCCTGGAGTCAACGGGCAGGGGAACAGTACTTC,CAWSQRAGEQYF
TRBJ2-7,many,TRBV5-1,TRBD2,16,TGCGCCAGCAGCTTGGGGGACGGGGGGTCGACCTACGAGCAGTACTTC,CASSLGDGGSTYEQYF
TRBJ1-4,NA,TRBV7-2,TRBD1,15,TGTGCCAGCAGCCGACGGGGCAGGGGGCTTGAAAAACTGTTTTTT,CASSRRGRGLEKLFF
TRBJ1-1,many,TRBV12-5,NA,16,TGTGCTAGTGGTTCACTCCCTGACAGAGCAAACACTGAAGCTTTCTTT,CASGSLPDRANTEAFF
TRBJ2-1,many,TRBV10-1,NA,16,TGCGCCAGCAGTGAGTCTGAGGGGGGAGGATACAATGAGCAGTTCTTC,CASSESEGGGYNEQFF
TRBJ1-2,few,TRBV4-1,NA,17,TGCGCCAGCAGCCAAGATTTCTCGGCAGGGGCTAACTATGGCTACACCTTC,CASSQDFSAGANYGYTF
TRBJ2-3,many,TRBV12-3/TRBV12-4,NA,14,TGTGCCAGCATACCGGGACTGAGCACAGATACGCAGTATTTT,CASIPGLSTDTQYF
TRBJ1-3,NA,TRBV4-2,TRBD1,18,TGTGCCAGCAGCCAAGATCGTGGAGCTACAGGGGCTGGAAACACCATATATTTT,CASSQDRGATGAGNTIYF
TRBJ1-1,few,TRBV5-6,TRBD1,16,TGTGCCAGCAGCCCAGGACCTATGACAGGGCGGACTGAAGCTTTCTTT,CASSPGPMTGRTEAFF
TRBJ1-1,few,TRBV6-1,NA,16,TGTGCCAGCAGTTATCTTTTGTCCCCCCGGGGGGCTGAAGCTTTCTTT,CASSYLLSPRGAEAFF
TRBJ1-6,NA,TRBV6-1,NA,14,TGTGCCAGCAGTAAACCAGGCGAGGGATCACCCCTCCACTTT,CASSKPGEGSPLHF
TRBJ2-7,NA,TRBV9,NA,14,TGTGCCTGCAGTGCCTCGACGGGTTCCTACGAGCAGTACTTC,CACSASTGSYEQYF
TRBJ1-2,NA,TRBV6-1,TRBD1,12,TGTGCCAGCCGACCACAGGGGCCCCGGCACACCTTC,CASRPQGPRHTF
TRBJ2-5,NA,TRBV19,TRBD2,16,TGTGCCAGTACCGAGGGAGCGGGGGGGACTCAAGAGACCCAGTACTTC,CASTEGAGGTQETQYF
TRBJ2-3,NA,TRBV4-2,NA,16,TGTGCCAGCAGCCAAGAAGATCGACCAGGGCCAGATACGCAGTATTTT,CASSQEDRPGPDTQYF
TRBJ1-6,NA,TRBV20-1,TRBD1,15,TGCAGTGCTAGGATACTTCGGGACAGGGGATCACCCCTCCACTTT,CSARILRDRGSPLHF
TRBJ1-1,many,TRBV6-1,NA,15,TGTGCCAGCAGTTCGTCATCAGGGGTAATCACTGAAGCTTTCTTT,CASSSSSGVITEAFF
TRBJ1-2,few,TRBV19,NA,14,TGTGCCAGTAGTATAGCCGACGAGTACTATGGCTACACCTTC,CASSIADEYYGYTF
TRBJ1-5,many,TRBV2,TRBD1,16,TGTGCCAGCAGGTCCGGGACAGGGGACGTGGGGCAGCCCCAGCATTTT,CASRSGTGDVGQPQHF
TRBJ2-3,few,TRBV4-1,NA,14,TGCGCCAGCAGCCAAGATTGGGTCACAGATACGCAGTATTTT,CASSQDWVTDTQYF
TRBJ2-3,many,TRBV10-3,NA,14,TGTGCCATCAGTGATCACGAAGGAGCAGATACGCAGTATTTT,CAISDHEGADTQYF
TRBJ2-5,NA,TRBV3-1,NA,12,TGTGCCAGCAGCCAAGTGGTGGAGACCCAGCACTTC,CASSQVVETQHF
TRBJ1-5,few,TRBV10-3,NA,13,TGTGCCATCAGTGAGAATCTGGGTCAGCCCCAGCATTTT,CAISENLGQPQHF
TRBJ2-3,NA,TRBV7-9,TRBD2,19,TGTGCCAGCAGCTCCCCGACTAGCGGGGGGGCCGTGAACACAGATACGCAGTATTTT,CASSSPTSGGAVNTDTQYF
TRBJ2-3,many,TRBV11-2,NA,14,TGTGCCAGCAGCCCCAGCCCGGAAAGAGATACGCAGTATTTT,CASSPSPERDTQYF
TRBJ1-1,few,TRBV18,NA,16,TGTGCCAGCTCACCACCGGGCAGACAGGCGAACACTGAAGCTTTCTTT,CASSPPGRQANTEAFF
TRBJ1-1,many,TRBV5-1,NA,14,TGCGCCAGCAGCTTGAACGGGGTTAACACTGAAGCTTTCTTT,CASSLNGVNTEAFF
TRBJ1-2,NA,TRBV6-5,NA,15,TGTGCCAGCAGTTACTCGAGAGCGGTTGGAGGCGGCTACACCTTC,CASSYSRAVGGGYTF
TRBJ1-5,NA,TRBV19,TRBD1,16,TGTGCCAGTAGTATAGGTCCGACAGGGGGAAGGCAGCCCCAGCATTTT,CASSIGPTGGRQPQHF
TRBJ2-5,NA,TRBV15,TRBD2,16,TGTGCCACCAGCAGAGATAGTAGCGGGGGGCAAGAGACCCAGTACTTC,CATSRDSSGGQETQYF
TRBJ2-7,many,TRBV18,NA,15,TGTGCCAGCTCACGCCGGTCAAGCACCCACTACGAGCAGTACTTC,CASSRRSSTHYEQYF
TRBJ1-1,NA,TRBV5-1,NA,15,TGCGCCAGCAGCTTTACTCCAGACAGGAACACTGAAGCTTTCTTT,CASSFTPDRNTEAFF
TRBJ1-4,NA,TRBV4-2,NA,13,TGTGCCAGCAGCCAAGTCTCGAATGAAAAACTGTTTTTT,CASSQVSNEKLFF
TRBJ1-6,NA,TRBV4-1,NA,16,TGCGCCAGCAGCCTCATAGTCCAGGGAACGGGGTCACCCCTCCACTTT,CASSLIVQGTGSPLHF
TRBJ1-4,few,TRBV14,NA,18,TGTGCCAGCAGCCACCGGGACACCGCTGGTCCACCTAATGAAAAACTGTTTTTT,CASSHRDTAGPPNEKLFF
TRBJ2-5,many,TRBV12-3/TRBV12-4,NA,14,TGTGCCAGCAGTTTCTCTGGGCAAGGCGAGACCCAGTACTTC,CASSFSGQGETQYF
TRBJ2-4,NA,TRBV9,NA,12,TGTGCCAGCAGCGGAACAAAAAACATTCAGTACTTC,CASSGTKNIQYF
TRBJ1-2,many,TRBV3-1,NA,12,TGTGCCAGCAGCCAAGTAGGGACGGGCTACACCTTC,CASSQVGTGYTF
TRBJ1-4,once,TRBV29-1,NA,14,TGCAGCGTTGACGGGAACGGGGGCAATGAAAAACTGTTTTTT,CSVDGNGGNEKLFF
TRBJ2-3,few,TRBV20-1,NA,15,TGCAGTGCCGGTGGGGGAATTATGAACACAGATACGCAGTATTTT,CSAGGGIMNTDTQYF
TRBJ2-5,NA,TRBV5-1,NA,15,TGCGCCAGCAGGGCTCTGCAGGTCGGCCAAGAGACCCAGTACTTC,CASRALQVGQETQYF
TRBJ2-7,many,TRBV20-1,NA,12,TGCAGTGCTAGAGGGACCTTTTACGAGCAGTACTTC,CSARGTFYEQYF
TRBJ2-1,NA,TRBV5-4,TRBD2,15,TGTGCCAGCAGCTTAGGCCAGCGGGGATACAATGAGCAGTTCTTC,CASSLGQRGYNEQFF
TRBJ1-5,NA,TRBV2,NA,14,TGTGCCAGCAGTGTGACAGGAGCCAATCAGCCCCAGCATTTT,CASSVTGANQPQHF
TRBJ2-3,NA,TRBV6-1,NA,15,TGTGCCAGCAGTCGAACTACAGGGTTAACAGATACGCAATATTTT,CASSRTTGLTDTQYF
TRBJ2-5,NA,TRBV2,NA,15,TGTGCCAGCAGTGAGTCGAGGGGGTGGCATGAGACCCAGTACTTC,CASSESRGWHETQYF
TRBJ2-7,many,TRBV15,TRBD2,13,TGTGCCACCAGCAGGATAGCGGGGGAAGAGCAGTACTTC,CATSRIAGEEQYF
TRBJ2-7,NA,TRBV4-1,TRBD1,14,TGCGCCAGCAGCTTAGGAGAGGGGGCTCGCGAGCAGTACTTC,CASSLGEGAREQYF
TRBJ1-2,few,TRBV7-8,TRBD1,17,TGTGCCAGCAGCTCAATGGGAGGGACAGGGTTTAACTATGGCTACACCTTC,CASSSMGGTGFNYGYTF
TRBJ2-1,few,TRBV7-2,TRBD1,16,TGTGCCAGCAGCTTAGTTTTGGGACAGAACAACAATGAGCAGTTCTTC,CASSLVLGQNNNEQFF
TRBJ1-2,NA,TRBV6-1,NA,13,TGTGCCAGCAGTCCCCGGGGGACGGGCGGCTACACCTTC,CASSPRGTGGYTF